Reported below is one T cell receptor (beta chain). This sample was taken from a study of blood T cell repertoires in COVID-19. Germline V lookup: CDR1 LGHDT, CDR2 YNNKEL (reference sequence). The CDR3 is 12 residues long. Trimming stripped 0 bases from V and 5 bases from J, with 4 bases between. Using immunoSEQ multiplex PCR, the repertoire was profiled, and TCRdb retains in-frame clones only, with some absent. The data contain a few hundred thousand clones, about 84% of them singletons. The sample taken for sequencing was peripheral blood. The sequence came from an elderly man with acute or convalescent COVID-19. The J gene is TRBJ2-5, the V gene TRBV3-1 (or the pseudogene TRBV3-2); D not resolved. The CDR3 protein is CASSQDGETQYF. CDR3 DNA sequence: TGTGCCAGCAGCCAAGACGGGGAGACCCAGTACTTC.